Listed below are T cell receptor beta chains from one sample, sequenced in a study of blood T cell repertoires in COVID-19. This table comes from immunoSEQ multiplex PCR, and its TCRdb copy is limited to in-frame clones, with some not included. The sample contains some 150,000 clones, 80% to 90% of which appear only once. The sequenced sample was peripheral blood. These receptors were obtained from a human donor in a cohort sampled during active COVID-19. CDR3s include the opening cysteine and the closing phenylalanine or tryptophan. A D gene is named only where the DNA matches it firmly. Not all rows give a size; the values are once, few, many and, for expanded clones, a class.

-	TRBV24-1	TRBD1	TRBJ1-2	TGTGCCACCAGTGACCGAGGACAGGGCCTAGGGTATGGCTACACCTTC	CATSDRGQGLGYGYTF
-	TRBV5-6	TRBD1	TRBJ1-2	TGTGCCAGCAGGATGACCTCGGGACAGACCTATGGCTACACCTTC	CASRMTSGQTYGYTF
-	TRBV14	-	TRBJ2-5	TGTGCCAGCAGCCAAGATAGGTCGGGGACCCAGTACTTC	CASSQDRSGTQYF
-	TRBV7-9	TRBD1	TRBJ1-4	TGTGCCAGCAGCTCCACCGGGACAGTGGGTGAAAAACTGTTTTTT	CASSSTGTVGEKLFF
-	TRBV12-3/TRBV12-4	TRBD1	TRBJ1-1	TGTGCCAGCAGTCCTGGACAGGGTGAAGCTTTCTTT	CASSPGQGEAFF
-	TRBV18	-	TRBJ1-4	TGTGCCAGCTCACCAGGGCAGGGGATCGGGACTAATGAAAAACTGTTTTTT	CASSPGQGIGTNEKLFF
-	TRBV28	-	TRBJ1-1	TGTGCCAGCAGGCCCAGGGTGCGGAACACTGAAGCTTTCTTT	CASRPRVRNTEAFF
many	TRBV5-6	-	TRBJ2-1	TGTGCCAGCAGCTTGGGGCAGGGGATCGGCAATGAGCAGTTCTTC	CASSLGQGIGNEQFF
-	TRBV7-6	-	TRBJ2-7	TGTGCCAGCAGCCCTAGACGGGGGAATGCGTTCGAGCAGTACTTC	CASSPRRGNAFEQYF
-	TRBV5-1	TRBD1	TRBJ1-2	TGCGCCAGCAACCCCGGGACAGCTATCTATGGCTACACCTTC	CASNPGTAIYGYTF
few	TRBV19	TRBD1	TRBJ1-2	TGTGCCAGTAGTGACAGGGATACTGGCTACACCTTC	CASSDRDTGYTF
-	TRBV3-1/TRBV3-2	TRBD2	TRBJ2-6	TGTGCCAGCAGCAAGACTAGCGGCAACTCTGGGGCCAACGTCCTGACTTTC	CASSKTSGNSGANVLTF
few	TRBV27	-	TRBJ2-5	TGTGCCAGCAGTGACTTTGCCGCAGGGAAGACCCAGTACTTC	CASSDFAAGKTQYF
-	TRBV4-1	-	TRBJ2-5	TGCGCCAGCAGCCAAATCTCCCAAGAGACCCAGTACTTC	CASSQISQETQYF